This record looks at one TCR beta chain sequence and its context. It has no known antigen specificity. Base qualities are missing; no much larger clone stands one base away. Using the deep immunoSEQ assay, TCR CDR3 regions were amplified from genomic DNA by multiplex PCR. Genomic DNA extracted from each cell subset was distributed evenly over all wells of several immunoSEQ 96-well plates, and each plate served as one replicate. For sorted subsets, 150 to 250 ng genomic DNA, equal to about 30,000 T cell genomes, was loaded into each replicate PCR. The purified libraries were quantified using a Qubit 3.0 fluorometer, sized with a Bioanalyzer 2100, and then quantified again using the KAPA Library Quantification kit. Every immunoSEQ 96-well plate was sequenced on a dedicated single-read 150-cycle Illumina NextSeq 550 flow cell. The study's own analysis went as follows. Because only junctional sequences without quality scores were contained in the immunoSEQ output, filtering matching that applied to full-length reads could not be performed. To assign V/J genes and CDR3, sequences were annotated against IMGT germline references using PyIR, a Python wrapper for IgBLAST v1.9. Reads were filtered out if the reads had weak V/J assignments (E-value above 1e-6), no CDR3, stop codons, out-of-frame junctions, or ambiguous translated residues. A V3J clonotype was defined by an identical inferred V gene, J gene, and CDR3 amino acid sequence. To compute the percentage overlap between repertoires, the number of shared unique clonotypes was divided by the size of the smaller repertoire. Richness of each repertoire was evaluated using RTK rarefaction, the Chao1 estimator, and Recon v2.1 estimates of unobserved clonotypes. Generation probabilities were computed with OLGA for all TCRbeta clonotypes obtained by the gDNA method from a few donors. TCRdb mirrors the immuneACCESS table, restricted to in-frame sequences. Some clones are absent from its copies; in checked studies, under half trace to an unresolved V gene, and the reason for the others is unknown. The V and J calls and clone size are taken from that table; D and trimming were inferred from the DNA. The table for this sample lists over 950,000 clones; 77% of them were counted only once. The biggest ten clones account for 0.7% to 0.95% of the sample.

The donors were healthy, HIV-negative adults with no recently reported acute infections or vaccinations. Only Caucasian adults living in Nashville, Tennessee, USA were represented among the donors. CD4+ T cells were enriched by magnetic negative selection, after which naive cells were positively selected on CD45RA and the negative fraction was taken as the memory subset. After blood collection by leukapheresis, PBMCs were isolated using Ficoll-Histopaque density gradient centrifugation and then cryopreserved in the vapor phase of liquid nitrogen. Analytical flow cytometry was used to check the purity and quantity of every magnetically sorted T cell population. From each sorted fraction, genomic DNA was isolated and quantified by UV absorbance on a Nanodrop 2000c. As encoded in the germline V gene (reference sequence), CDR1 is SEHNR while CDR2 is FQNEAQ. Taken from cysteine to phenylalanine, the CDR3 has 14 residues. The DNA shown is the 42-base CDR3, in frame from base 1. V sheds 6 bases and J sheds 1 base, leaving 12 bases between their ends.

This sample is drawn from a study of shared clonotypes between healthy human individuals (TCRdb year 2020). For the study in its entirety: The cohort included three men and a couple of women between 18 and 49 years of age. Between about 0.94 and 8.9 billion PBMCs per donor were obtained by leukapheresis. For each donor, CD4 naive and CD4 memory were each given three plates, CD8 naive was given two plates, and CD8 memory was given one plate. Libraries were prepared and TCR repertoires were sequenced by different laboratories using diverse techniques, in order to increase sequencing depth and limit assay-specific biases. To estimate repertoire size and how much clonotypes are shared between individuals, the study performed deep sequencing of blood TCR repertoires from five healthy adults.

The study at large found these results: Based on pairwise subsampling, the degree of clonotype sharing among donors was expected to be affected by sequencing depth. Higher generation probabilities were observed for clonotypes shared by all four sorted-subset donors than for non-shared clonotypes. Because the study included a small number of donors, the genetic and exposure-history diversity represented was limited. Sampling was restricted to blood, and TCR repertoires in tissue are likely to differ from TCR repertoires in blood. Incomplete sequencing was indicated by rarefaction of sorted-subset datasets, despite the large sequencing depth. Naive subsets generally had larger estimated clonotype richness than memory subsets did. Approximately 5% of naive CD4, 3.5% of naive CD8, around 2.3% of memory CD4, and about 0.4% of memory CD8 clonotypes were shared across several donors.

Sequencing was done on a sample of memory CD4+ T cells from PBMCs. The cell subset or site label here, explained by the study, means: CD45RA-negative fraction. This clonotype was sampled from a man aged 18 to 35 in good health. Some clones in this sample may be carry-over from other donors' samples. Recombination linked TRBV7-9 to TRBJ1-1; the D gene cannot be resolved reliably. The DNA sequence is TGTGCCAGCAGACTTAGGCCAACGAACACTGAAGCTTTCTTT. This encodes CASRLRPTNTEAFF. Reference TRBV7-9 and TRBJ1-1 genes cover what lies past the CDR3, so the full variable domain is DTGVSQNPRHKITKRGQNVTFRCDPISEHNRLYWYRQTLGQGPEFLTYFQNEAQLEKSRLLSDRFSAERPKGSFSTLEIQRTEQGDSAMYLCASRLRPTNTEAFFGQGTRLTVV.